This TCR beta chain came from a study of blood T cells in healthy people across ages (dated by TCRdb to between 2014 and 2017). For the wider study: Template switching captured roughly one uniquely barcoded TCR beta cDNA molecule per two T cells in model experiments. The study measured age-related changes in TCR beta repertoire diversity using deep sequencing normalized with unique cDNA molecular identifiers. The donors were split into four age groups: young (average around 15 years), middle-aged (39), aged (about 56) and long-lived (approximately 89). To avoid experimental bias, donors of different ages were randomly spread across the sequencing lanes. Using the same blood draw, the study looked at two additional independent replicas of 1 million unique cDNA reads for two donors, one aged 18 to 29 and the other aged 80 or older. General findings and caveats noted by the study authors: Bulk unsorted PBMC profiling prevented conclusive comparison of naive and antigen-experienced compartments. Estimates of total diversity from one million sequenced T cells were regarded as lower bounds and underestimates. The long-lived group showed more naive CD4+ T cells, fewer expanded clones and increased TCR diversity than the aged group, suggesting age selection. Observed TCR beta diversity correlated strongly with the percentage of naive T cells measured by flow cytometry. As age increased, observed TCR beta diversity per million T cells dropped in a roughly linear way, and a significant reduction was already evident by age 40. The CMV infection status of donors was not known, potentially confounding age-related changes in expanded clonotypes.

The donors were some 36 Caucasian individuals from Russia, aged roughly 6 to 90 years, who were systemically healthy. Each donor gave 9.5 to 10 milliliters of peripheral blood, drawn into EDTA-treated Vacutainer tubes. Ficoll-Paque density-gradient centrifugation was used to isolate PBMCs, with at least 6 million per sample. Trizol reagent was used to extract total RNA from PBMCs, with at least 6 micrograms per sample. Naive CD45RAhigh/CD27high T cell percentages were measured by flow cytometry on a PBMC aliquot from every donor. This clonotype was observed a handful of times. Its antigen is still unknown. Base qualities are not provided; no much larger clone lies one nucleotide away. Taken from cysteine to phenylalanine, the CDR3 has 14 residues. Only the CDR3 DNA is retained, 42 bases long and in frame from the first base. Trimming costs V 3 bases and J 2 bases, and their ends lie 10 bases apart. In the germline V gene, CDR1 corresponds to KGHSH and CDR2 to LQKENI.

Library method: 5' RACE. The sequencer listed for this sample is Illumina HiSeq 2500. A second 7 to 11 cycle PCR used a sample-barcoded 5' primer and a J-beta primer mix. A unique molecular identifier was introduced onto each TCR beta cDNA molecule by a template-switch 5' adaptor carrying 12 random nucleotides. At least 2.5 million CDR3-containing paired-end reads were obtained from each sample. All of the RNA was converted into first-strand cDNA using the Mint cDNA synthesis kit, with a TRBC-specific oligonucleotide serving as the primer. Following uracil-DNA glycosylase treatment, a first 18-cycle PCR with universal primers M1SS and BC2_uni_R was performed on all cDNA. Concerning the study's data processing: Normalization of each sample was performed by random selection of 1 million high-quality reads, each carrying a distinct molecular identifier. Reads with shared molecular identifiers were discarded instead of being binned into consensus sequences. MiTCR, run with a Q25 quality threshold and the strictest error-elimination algorithm, handled CDR3 identification, clonotype clustering and error correction. Lower-bound total TCR beta diversity was estimated with a nonparametric unseen species model using Euler transformation. The public reads were quality trimmed at Q25 with fastp and then assembled into clones with MiXCR by TCRdb, keeping productive beta chains. Every distinct CDR3 protein forms one entry, paired with its most common genes and DNA. The V and J calls were not made by the authors but by TCRdb's processing. The sample has approximately 800,000 distinct CDR3 sequences on record, less than 60% of them singletons. The ten largest clones represent around a sixth of the sample.

Source material: blood. The receptor was derived from an elderly man in good health. The chain is assembled from TRBV18 and TRBJ1-1, with the D gene uncertain. The CDR3 here reads CASSPNGPNTEAFF. The base sequence is TGTGCCAGCTCACCCAACGGCCCAAACACTGAAGCTTTCTTT. The CDR3, completed at both ends by the reference TRBV18 and TRBJ1-1 genes, gives the full variable domain NAGVMQNPRHLVRRRGQEARLRCSPMKGHSHVYWYRQLPEEGLKFMVYLQKENIIDESGMPKERFSAEFPKEGPSILRIQQVVRGDSAAYFCASSPNGPNTEAFFGQGTRLTVV.